This record concerns one T cell receptor beta chain sequence. The antigen this receptor binds is unknown. Base qualities were left out, and no much larger clone turns up one base away. The data were taken from a study of CD8+CD57+ T cells in acquired aplastic anemia (dated by TCRdb to between 2017 and 2018). As for the study more broadly: On average, sorted CD4+ and CD8+ cells yielded 3.2 ug of extracted DNA, with a range of about 0.18 to 27.4 ug. CD8+CD57+ expansion was defined as frequency above the mean frequency observed in healthy subjects. Broader findings and caveats from the paper: Some 31 CD8+ CDR3 sequences were shared between patients and controls but appeared highly expressed in patients and within their immunodominant clones. Between patients and healthy controls, no significant difference in CD8+ Simpson's diversity was found (P=0.060).

Profiling of TCR beta VDJ combinations and CDR3 sequences used genomic DNA as the template. An Illumina HiSeq 2000 was the platform used for TCR repertoire sequencing. In the original analysis: TRBV/TRBJ rearrangement plots, CDR3 size and DJ length profiles, and Simpson's diversity index were used to assess repertoires. The most abundant DNA sequence in the deep sequencing data was taken as the immunodominant clone. CDR3 amino acid sequences were screened for sharing across subjects and compared with published repertoires and the VDJdb database. TCRdb reanalyzed the raw reads on its own, using fastp at Q25 for trimming and MiXCR for clone calling, and kept in-frame beta chains. Identical CDR3 proteins give one entry, which carries the most common genes and DNA. The V and J calls were determined by TCRdb, not by the authors. The sample table contains approximately 260,000 distinct CDR3 sequences; only one count was recorded for about 80% of them. The ten top clones hold less than 50% of the sample.

The patients picked for sequencing were ones in whom flow cytometry had shown an expansion of CD8+CD57+ cells. Severe acquired aplastic anemia was diagnosed in all patients according to International Study of Aplastic Anemia and Agranulocytosis and Camitta criteria. No therapy had been received by the patients at the time of blood sampling. TCR repertoires of sorted CD4+ and CD8+ blood T cells from severe aplastic anemia patients and healthy subjects were deep-sequenced in the study. In the USA, patient enrollment took place under clinicaltrials.gov protocols 00001620, 01623167, 00001397, 00071045, 00081523 and 00961064. Ficoll-Paque density gradient centrifugation was used to isolate peripheral blood mononuclear cells. Before DNA extraction, CD4+ and CD8+ T cells were sorted with FACS or magnetic beads. What was sequenced was sorted CD4+, CD8+, or CD8+CD57+ T cells (not recorded which) from PBMCs. This clonotype was sampled from a human donor with aplastic anemia.

Here is the DNA: TGTGCCAGCTCAAGACAGGCCAACGCCGTTGAACACTCAATATATTTT. Translated, it gives CASSRQANAVEHSIYF. The V gene is TRBV7-3 and the J gene is TRBJ1-3; TRBD1 might be the D gene, on 6 matching bases. CDR1 and CDR2, looked up from the germline V gene, are SGHTA and FQGTGA. V loses 8 bases, J loses 13 bases, and the germline ends lie 30 bases apart. Reading from cysteine to phenylalanine, the CDR3 counts 16 amino acids. Solely the CDR3 DNA is kept, with 48 bases framed from the first base. The CDR3 plus the reference TRBV7-3 and TRBJ1-3 genes for the other parts give the full variable domain: GAGVSQTPSNKVTEKGKYVELRCDPISGHTALYWYRQSLGQGPEFLIYFQGTGAADDSGLPNDRFFAVRPEGSVSTLKIQRTERGDSAVYLCASSRQANAVEHSIYFGEGSWLTVV.